The 26 T cell receptor beta chains below all came from one sample that was sequenced in a study of T cells in Graves' hyperthyroidism and ophthalmopathy. The investigators amplified TCR beta CDR3 regions from RNA transcripts. The HTBI primer set served for first-round RT-PCR of the TCR CDR3. A single record per CDR3 protein comes from TCRdb applying MiXCR to the multiplex PCR reads. The sample includes approximately 630,000 distinct CDR3 sequences, around 15% seen only once; the top ten take 3.8%. Sequencing was done on a sample of blood. The receptors come from a woman in her 30s with Graves' hyperthyroidism.

This clonotype was picked up many times. The V and J genes are TRBV12-3 or TRBV12-4 and TRBJ2-1, with D tentatively TRBD1 or TRBD2 (5 bases each). V was shortened by 4 bases and J by 2 bases, with 12 bases between the two germline ends. This CDR3 is 15 amino acids long. CDR3 coding DNA: TGTGCCAGCAGTTCCCCGGGGCAGCCCTACAATGAGCAGTTCTTC. It yields the protein CASSSPGQPYNEQFF.

This clonotype was picked up many times. J is TRBJ2-5 and V is TRBV9; D is uncertain. The V end lost 0 bases, the J end lost 3 bases, and 6 bases lay between the germline ends. The CDR3 totals 13 residues. Germline assignment: CDR1 SGDLS and CDR2 YYNGEE. The DNA for the CDR3 is TGTGCCAGCAGCGTAGGGCAGAAAGAGACCCAGTACTTC. Translated: CASSVGQKETQYF.

This clonotype was seen repeatedly, ten times or more. The rearrangement joins TRBV27 to TRBJ2-1; the D is unclear. The length of the CDR3 is 13 residues. The germline V gene has CDR1 MNHEY and CDR2 SMNVEV (reference sequence). V gave up 0 bases and J gave up 7 bases, with 7 bases separating them. The CDR3 region has the DNA TGTGCCAGCAGTTTATCTTCTAGAAATGAGCAGTTCTTC. Protein sequence: CASSLSSRNEQFF.

This clonotype has ten or more counts. The chain couples TRBV11-2 to TRBJ1-4; D unclear. CDR1 and CDR2 (germline): SGHAT, FQNNGV. Trimming took off 3 bases at V and 0 bases at J, with 8 bases between the two ends. The CDR3 spans 15 residues. This CDR3 reads CASSFRGTTNEKLFF. CDR3 coding DNA: TGTGCCAGCAGCTTTAGAGGGACAACTAATGAAAAACTGTTTTTT.

This chain joins TRBV5-6 and TRBJ2-2, with D possibly being TRBD1 (5 bases). V dropped 0 bases and J dropped 4 bases, with 13 bases sitting between them. The CDR3 is made up of 16 amino acids. CDR1 SGHDT and CDR2 YYEEEE come from the germline V gene. CDR3 nucleotide sequence: TGTGCCAGCAGCTTGGGTGGGGCAGGGCCCACCGGGGAGCTGTTTTTT. The encoded protein is CASSLGGAGPTGELFF.

This clonotype was observed many times. The rearrangement uses TRBV3-1 and TRBJ2-1; D might be TRBD1 (5 bases). The CDR3 contains 14 residues. The germline V gene encodes CDR1 LGHDT and CDR2 YNNKEL (reference sequence). The V and J ends lost 5 bases and 0 bases respectively, with 8 bases between them. CDR3 loop: CASSNRSSYNEQFF. The CDR3 coding sequence is TGTGCCAGCAGCAACAGGAGCTCCTACAATGAGCAGTTCTTC.

J is TRBJ2-2 and V is TRBV19; no clear D. The length of the CDR3 is 12 residues. Germline V lookup: CDR1 LNHDA, CDR2 SQIVND (reference sequence). Trimming took off 7 bases at V and 3 bases at J, with 6 bases between the two ends. This CDR3 reads CASIADTGELFF. CDR3 bases: TGTGCCAGTATTGCAGACACCGGGGAGCTGTTTTTT.

This clonotype was detected ten times or more. V and J are TRBV7-9 and TRBJ1-2, with D tentatively TRBD1 (5 bases). The V gene lost 7 bases and the J gene lost 4 bases, with 16 bases spanning the gap. This CDR3 has 14 amino acids. Germline V lookup: CDR1 SEHNR, CDR2 FQNEAQ (reference sequence). The CDR3 loop is CASTVSNQGYGYTF. For the CDR3, the DNA is TGTGCCAGCACCGTGTCTAATCAGGGCTATGGCTACACCTTC.

This clonotype has just a few counts. V and J are TRBV29-1 and TRBJ2-2; D perhaps matches TRBD2 (5 bases). V lost 7 bases and J lost 7, with 13 bases in between. In germline, CDR1 is SQVTM, CDR2 ANQGSEA. The CDR3 spans 12 residues. The CDR3 loop is CSASRASGELFF. The CDR3 nucleotides are TGCAGCGCCTCGCGGGCGAGCGGGGAGCTGTTTTTT.

In its sample, this clonotype was seen a few times. This chain links TRBV10-3 with TRBJ2-1; D remains unclear. The germline CDR1 and CDR2 sequences are ENHRY and SYGVKD. The V end was cut by 5 bases, the J end by 7 bases, with 6 bases between. This CDR3 is 11 amino acids long. CDR3 sequence reads: CAISSVNEQFF. The CDR3 region has the DNA TGTGCCATCAGTAGCGTGAATGAGCAGTTCTTC.

This clonotype appeared a few times. At one of its ends the junction is not consistent with the germline gene, which may arise from a read error. V is TRBV2 and J is TRBJ1-1; 7 positions agree with TRBD1. Germline V lookup: CDR1 SNHLY, CDR2 FYNNEI. The CDR3 is made up of 14 amino acids. CDR3 sequence reads: CASSGGGLNTEALF. The CDR3 DNA follows: TGTGCCAGCAGTGGAGGGGGCTTGAACACTGAAGCTCTCTTT.

This clonotype was seen only a few times. The CDR3 DNA is TGTGCCAGCAGTGAAAAGGTGTTGAACACTGAAGCTTTCTTT. This codes for CASSEKVLNTEAFF. The chain links TRBV6-1 to TRBJ1-1; D is unclear. This CDR3 spans 14 amino acids. The V gene's germline CDR1 is MNHNS and CDR2 SASEGT. Trimming left V 2 bases short and J 0 bases short, with 7 bases between.

The chain employs TRBV28 and TRBJ1-2, with 9 bases identical to TRBD1. This CDR3 is built from 14 residues. Germline lookup yields CDR1 MDHEN and CDR2 SYDVKM. With V trimmed by 2 bases and J by 3 bases, 1 base remained unmatched. The CDR3 spells CASSLRQGDYGYTF. The CDR3 coding sequence is TGTGCCAGCAGTTTAAGACAGGGGGACTATGGCTACACCTTC.

In its sample, this clonotype was seen a few times. V and J are TRBV13 and TRBJ1-2; D ambiguous. V shed 5 bases and J shed 5 bases, with 9 bases lying between them. Germline V CDR1 and CDR2: PRHDT, FYEKMQ (reference sequence). The CDR3 runs to 12 residues. In nucleotides, the CDR3 is TGTGCCAGCAGCACGGAGGGATATGGCTACACCTTC. Residues: CASSTEGYGYTF. Full variable domain (rest looked up from reference TRBV13 and TRBJ1-2): AAGVIQSPRHLIKEKRETATLKCYPIPRHDTVYWYQQGPGQDPQFLISFYEKMQSDKGSIPDRFSAQQFSDYHSELNMSSLELGDSALYFCASSTEGYGYTFGSGTRLTVV.

This clonotype was detected many times. The chain joins TRBV28 to TRBJ2-1; possible D gene TRBD2, 5 bases. From germline, CDR1 is MDHEN and CDR2 SYDVKM. The germline V and J ends were trimmed by 6 bases and 2 bases, with 20 bases remaining between them. The CDR3 contains 17 residues. The chain's CDR3 is CASSLPGIGDAYNEQFF. CDR3 coding DNA: TGTGCCAGCAGCCTCCCGGGGATTGGAGATGCCTACAATGAGCAGTTCTTC.

This clonotype was counted a few times. This chain connects TRBV20-1 to TRBJ2-7; D might be TRBD1 or TRBD2, each matching 5 bases. V shed 2 bases and J shed 2 bases, with 13 bases lying between them. The CDR3 spans 14 residues. Per germline, CDR1 DFQATT and CDR2 SNEGSKA (reference sequence). The CDR3 bases are TGCAGTGCTAGACCTAGGGGACGGCCCTACGAGCAGTACTTC. This translates into CSARPRGRPYEQYF.

The rearrangement uses TRBV30 and TRBJ2-5, with TRBD2 matching 11 bases. Germline loops: CDR1 GTSNPN, CDR2 SVGIG (reference sequence). CDR3 size: 13 residues. The V gene end was trimmed by 3 bases and the J gene end by 5 bases; junction bases not matched to a gene: 2. Here the CDR3 DNA reads TGTGCCTGGAGACTAGCGGGAGTGGAGACCCAGTACTTC. Translating gives CAWRLAGVETQYF.

In its sample, this clonotype was seen a few times. The V call is TRBV9, the J call TRBJ2-7; no clear D gene. CDR1 is SGDLS and CDR2 is YYNGEE in the germline V gene. Deletions cut 0 bases from V and 3 bases from J, with 10 bases between. The CDR3 contains 14 residues. This CDR3 reads CASSVDPDDYEQYF. CDR3 bases: TGTGCCAGCAGCGTAGACCCAGATGACTACGAGCAGTACTTC.

This chain links TRBV24-1 with TRBJ1-5; D gene ambiguous. Trimming left V 4 bases short and J 8 bases short, with 11 bases between. There are 13 residues in the CDR3. The V gene's germline CDR1 is KGHDR and CDR2 SFDVKD. Here the CDR3 reads CATSDTFEKPQHF. The DNA of the CDR3 is TGTGCCACCAGTGACACTTTTGAAAAGCCCCAGCATTTT.

This clonotype was counted only a few times. This chain connects TRBV3-1 to TRBJ2-1, with 9 bases matching TRBD2. CDR1 is LGHDT, CDR2 YNNKEL, per germline (reference sequence). The CDR3 contains 16 residues. Trimming took 2 bases from V and 6 from J; bases not matched to a gene: 8. Here the CDR3 DNA reads TGTGCCAGCAGCCAAAGTTGGGCTAGCGGGATCAATGAGCAGTTCTTC. The encoded protein is CASSQSWASGINEQFF.

This clonotype was seen ten or more times. This sequence joins TRBV2 and TRBJ1-5, with D unclear. The V and J ends lost 4 bases and 6 bases respectively, with 16 bases between them. The CDR3 extends over 15 amino acids. Germline CDR1 reads SNHLY; CDR2 reads FYNNEI. The CDR3 sequence is CASSGWDGLGQPQHF. The CDR3 nucleotides are TGTGCCAGCAGTGGGTGGGATGGTTTGGGTCAGCCCCAGCATTTT.

This clonotype has ten or more counts. The gene calls are TRBV2 and TRBJ2-7; TRBD2 matches at 7 bases. CDR1 is SNHLY and CDR2 is FYNNEI in the germline V gene. V shed 4 bases and J 2 bases; nucleotides not matched to a gene: 11. There are 16 residues in the CDR3. The CDR3 nucleotides are TGTGCCAGCAGTGTGCCCCCGGGGGAGGGCGCCTACGAGCAGTACTTC. The encoded protein is CASSVPPGEGAYEQYF.

Many counts were recorded for this clonotype. The chain combines TRBV2 with TRBJ2-3; TRBD2 aligns across 9 bases. There are 15 residues in the CDR3. With V trimmed by 2 bases and J by 3 bases, 3 bases remained unmatched. Germline CDR1 SNHLY, CDR2 FYNNEI. CDR3 sequence: CASSELAGYTDTQYF. In DNA, the CDR3 is TGTGCCAGCAGTGAACTAGCGGGATATACAGATACGCAGTATTTT.

This clonotype was found once. This chain uses TRBV9 with TRBJ1-3, with D possibly being TRBD1 (5 bases). CDR3 length: 16 amino acids. Germline lookup yields CDR1 SGDLS and CDR2 YYNGEE. The V and J ends lost 4 bases and 4 bases respectively, with 18 bases between them. The CDR3 region has the DNA TGTGCCAGCAGCCCCTTAACAGGACCAGGAGGAAACACCATATATTTT. Translated, it gives CASSPLTGPGGNTIYF.

This clonotype has at least ten counts. The V call is TRBV7-6, the J call TRBJ2-3; TRBD2 matches 9 bases. The germline V gene has CDR1 SGHVS and CDR2 FNYEAQ. The CDR3 extends over 15 amino acids. V lost 0 bases to trimming and J lost 3 bases; unmatched junction nucleotides: 1. The CDR3 region is CASSLALAGTDTQYF. In nucleotides, the CDR3 is TGTGCCAGCAGCTTAGCTCTAGCGGGAACAGATACGCAGTATTTT.

This clonotype was recorded only once. J is TRBJ1-1 and V is TRBV7-2; D not certain. The CDR3 consists of 15 residues. Between the trimmed V and J ends, which lost 2 bases and 0 bases, there was a span of 10 bases. Per germline, CDR1 SGHTA and CDR2 FQGNSA. CDR3 region: CASSLSSGLNTEAFF. The CDR3 nucleotides are TGTGCCAGCAGCTTATCGTCAGGCTTGAACACTGAAGCTTTCTTT.